This T cell receptor (beta chain) was documented in a study of T cell responses to AZD1222 COVID-19 vaccine. In the study overall: Analysis merged second doses at about 4 or about 12 weeks.

Sequencing was performed with immunoSEQ multiplex PCR; in TCRdb, only in-frame clones are kept and a portion is missing. The sample holds about 140,000 clones, around nine tenths seen once. The V gene lost 5 bases and the J gene lost 5 bases, with 15 bases spanning the gap. CDR3 size: 15 residues. Germline CDR1 and CDR2: MNHEY and SVGEGT. Of note for this clone: Its antigen is unidentified.

Overall study findings and caveats: Most donors were white British and more were female, and clonal diversity was possibly underestimated.

The gene calls are TRBV6-2 or TRBV6-3 and TRBJ2-2; D unresolved. The sample here was peripheral blood, taken on day 0 of AZD1222 vaccination. This receptor was taken from an adult in good health. The CDR3 sequence: CASSLRTVQTGELFF. In DNA form, the CDR3 reads TGTGCCAGCAGTCTCCGCACGGTACAAACCGGGGAGCTGTTTTTT.